Each of the 21 T cell receptor beta chains below was sequenced from the same sample in a study of identical twins. TCRdb redid the calling of the 5' RACE reads with MiXCR, one entry per CDR3 protein. Among 100,000 or so distinct CDR3 sequences, around 5.5% were seen once, and the ten largest hold 10% to 15%. Sequenced material: memory T cells sorted from blood. The receptors originated from a woman aged 50 to 60 in good health.

This clonotype was seen more than once but under ten times. The chain joins TRBV7-3 to TRBJ2-1; 8 positions match TRBD2. After removal of 4 bases from V and 4 bases from J, the junction contained 9 bases not matched to a gene. Germline V gene lookup returns CDR1 SGHTA and CDR2 FQGTGA. The CDR3 extends over 16 amino acids. CDR3 sequence reads: CASSSTPTSGYNEQFF. The CDR3 nucleotides read TGTGCCAGCAGCTCCACCCCCACTAGCGGATACAATGAGCAGTTCTTC.

This clonotype turned up a few times. The rearrangement uses TRBV10-3 and TRBJ1-2, with D uncertain. Trimming shortened V by 0 bases and J by 4 bases, and 9 bases separated the two germline ends. The V gene's germline CDR1 is ENHRY and CDR2 SYGVKD. The CDR3 consists of 14 residues. CDR3 sequence: CAISESTAIYGYTF. For the CDR3, the DNA is TGTGCCATCAGTGAGTCCACAGCGATCTATGGCTACACCTTC.

In this sample, this clonotype turned up a few times. V gene TRBV11-2 combines with J gene TRBJ2-3; 12 nucleotides line up with TRBD1. Trimming cost V 3 bases and J 6 bases; bases outside gene matches: 7. From germline, CDR1 is SGHAT and CDR2 FQNNGV. The CDR3 consists of 16 residues. The DNA for the CDR3 is TGTGCCAGCAGCTTTCTGGGACAGGGGGCGGGGGATACGCAGTATTTT. Its protein product is CASSFLGQGAGDTQYF.

This clonotype was counted many times. The gene calls are TRBV19 and TRBJ2-1, with TRBD2 matching 10 bases. CDR1 and CDR2 from the germline V gene are LNHDA and SQIVND (reference sequence). This CDR3 spans 16 amino acids. V was clipped by 4 bases and J by 6 bases; unmatched bases: 9. The CDR3 is CASSRAGGPNGNEQFF. CDR3 nucleotides: TGTGCCAGTAGTAGAGCGGGAGGGCCCAACGGCAATGAGCAGTTCTTC.

The gene calls are TRBV6-4 and TRBJ2-3; tentatively, D is TRBD2 (6 bases). Trimming removed 0 bases from V and 0 bases from J, with 7 bases in between. Germline CDR1 and CDR2: MRHNA and SNTAGT. The CDR3 has 15 amino acids. In DNA form, the CDR3 reads TGTGCCAGCAGTGACTCGGCGGGGAGCACAGATACGCAGTATTTT. It translates to CASSDSAGSTDTQYF.

The gene calls are TRBV11-2 and TRBJ2-1; 7 bases are a match to TRBD2. The CDR3 is 19 residues long. With 0 bases clipped from V and 4 bases from J, the junction kept 15 bases outside the gene matches. Germline CDR1 and CDR2: SGHAT and FQNNGV. CDR3 nucleotides: TGTGCCAGCAGCTTAGATCTGCGCGGGAGTCCAGAGGGGTACAATGAGCAGTTCTTC. Translated, it gives CASSLDLRGSPEGYNEQFF.

The sample holds many counts of this clonotype. This chain links TRBV4-2 with TRBJ2-5, with 10 bases lining up with TRBD1. In germline, CDR1 is LGHNA, CDR2 YNFKEQ. The CDR3 has 16 residues. After removal of 5 bases from V and 5 bases from J, the junction contained 11 bases not matched to a gene. The CDR3 DNA follows: TGTGCCAGCAGCTCAACGACAGGGGGCTTTGGGGAGACCCAGTACTTC. The encoded protein is CASSSTTGGFGETQYF.

This clonotype came up many times. CDR3 coding DNA: TGCGCCAGCAGCTTGGATGAGGGGGAAAGGCCCCAGCATTTT. Protein sequence: CASSLDEGERPQHF. The chain recombines TRBV5-1 with TRBJ1-5; weak D call: TRBD1 (6 bases). The CDR3 totals 14 residues. CDR1 is SGHRS and CDR2 is YFSETQ in the germline V gene. The V and J ends lost 0 bases and 9 bases respectively, with 13 bases between them.

This clonotype was detected ten times or more. V and J are TRBV20-1 and TRBJ2-7; 9 nucleotides match TRBD2. The CDR3 is 11 amino acids. Germline V gene sequence: CDR1 DFQATT, CDR2 SNEGSKA (reference sequence). The V segment lost 7 bases and the J segment 5 bases; nucleotides outside the gene matches: 3. CDR3 nucleotides: TGCAGTGTGGCGGGAGGGAACGAGCAGTACGTC. As protein: CSVAGGNEQYV.

This clonotype showed up many times. The chain uses TRBV20-1 and TRBJ2-6; unclear D gene. CDR1 is DFQATT and CDR2 is SNEGSKA in the germline V gene (reference sequence). Trimming removed 5 bases at V and 1 base at J, with 6 bases between. There are 13 residues in the CDR3. CDR3 region: CSALGSGANVLTF. Written as DNA, the CDR3 is TGCAGTGCTCTTGGGTCTGGGGCCAACGTCCTGACTTTC.

This clonotype was recorded a few times. The V call is TRBV6-1, the J call TRBJ1-2; tentatively, D is TRBD1 (6 bases). The CDR3 has 12 residues. V was pared by 7 bases and J by 2 bases, with 8 bases between. Germline V gene data show CDR1 as MNHNS and CDR2 as SASEGT. CDR3 residues: CASTQGNYGYTF. The CDR3 nucleotides are TGTGCCAGCACCCAGGGGAACTATGGCTACACCTTC.

This clonotype has only a few counts. This chain uses TRBV2 with TRBJ2-5, with D possibly being TRBD2 (5 bases). CDR1 is SNHLY, CDR2 FYNNEI, per germline. With 8 bases removed from V and 2 bases from J, the gap between germline ends came to 18 bases. The CDR3 extends over 15 amino acids. Written as DNA, the CDR3 is TGTGCCAGCGTCATTCGGGGAACAACGCAAGAGACCCAGTACTTC. This gives the protein CASVIRGTTQETQYF.

In this sample, this clonotype turned up many times. This sequence joins TRBV15 and TRBJ2-7; 9 bases match TRBD1. Germline CDR1 and CDR2: LNHNV and YYDKDF (reference sequence). J lost 7 bases, V lost 5 bases, and 12 bases had no gene match. The CDR3 spans 15 residues. The CDR3 loop is CATSYLPGQGEEQYF. The CDR3 DNA follows: TGTGCCACCAGCTACCTGCCGGGACAGGGTGAGGAGCAGTACTTC.

The sample holds many counts of this clonotype. This chain connects TRBV7-9 to TRBJ2-1; 9 bases fit TRBD2. The CDR3 has 17 amino acids. Germline V CDR1 and CDR2: SEHNR, FQNEAQ (reference sequence). J lost 1 base, V lost 5 bases, and 9 bases had no gene match. CDR3 loop: CASSPSFSGSSYNEQFF. DNA for the CDR3: TGTGCCAGCAGCCCCTCCTTTAGCGGGAGTTCCTACAATGAGCAGTTCTTC. Looking up the rest from reference TRBV7-9 and TRBJ2-1 gives the full variable domain: DTGVSQNPRHKITKRGQNVTFRCDPISEHNRLYWYRQTLGQGPEFLTYFQNEAQLEKSRLLSDRFSAERPKGSFSTLEIQRTEQGDSAMYLCASSPSFSGSSYNEQFFGPGTRLTVL.

At least ten counts were recorded for this clonotype. The V gene is TRBV4-1, the J gene TRBJ2-1; 9 bases are shared with TRBD1. Germline CDR1 is MGHRA and CDR2 is YSYEKL. The CDR3 spans 18 residues. The ends lost 0 bases at V and 5 bases at J; junction bases unmatched: 11. CDR3 residues: CASSQDLIGTGIDNEQFF. For the CDR3, the DNA is TGCGCCAGCAGCCAAGATCTAATCGGGACAGGGATAGACAATGAGCAGTTCTTC.

Many counts were recorded for this clonotype. The V gene is TRBV6-1, the J gene TRBJ2-2; D tentatively fits TRBD1 or TRBD2 (6 bases each). Deletions cut 2 bases from V and 2 bases from J, with 15 bases between. This CDR3 region has 17 residues. CDR1 MNHNS and CDR2 SASEGT come from the germline V gene. The CDR3 sequence is CASSERGPPYNTGELFF. CDR3 sequence (DNA): TGTGCCAGCAGTGAACGGGGGCCCCCTTACAACACCGGGGAGCTGTTTTTT.

This clonotype was picked up many times. The V and J genes are TRBV12-3 or TRBV12-4 and TRBJ2-4, with TRBD2 matching over 9 bases. V lost 2 bases, J lost 8 bases, and 7 bases stayed unmatched. The CDR3 sequence is 15 residues long. The CDR3 sequence is CASSLRAGGRDIQYF. In DNA form, the CDR3 reads TGTGCCAGCAGTTTACGCGCGGGAGGGCGAGACATTCAGTACTTC.

In its sample, this clonotype was seen many times. The chain carries TRBV18 and TRBJ2-3; 8 bases agree with TRBD2. V lost 4 bases and J lost 2; bases outside the gene matches: 2. Germline V gene lookup returns CDR1 KGHSH and CDR2 LQKENI. There are 14 residues in the CDR3. CDR3 loop: CASSQTSDTDTQYF. CDR3 nucleotides: TGTGCCAGCTCACAGACTAGCGACACAGATACGCAGTATTTT.

This clonotype was seen many times. The chain uses TRBV7-2 and TRBJ2-5, with D possibly matching TRBD2 (6 bases). CDR1 and CDR2 (germline): SGHTA, FQGNSA. V lost 5 bases to trimming and J lost 0 bases, with 10 bases between them. The CDR3 spans 14 residues. The CDR3 loop is CASSPGTYQETQYF. Written as DNA, the CDR3 is TGTGCCAGCAGCCCCGGGACTTACCAAGAGACCCAGTACTTC.

The sample holds many counts of this clonotype. The chain carries TRBV5-1 and TRBJ2-5, with 7 nucleotides matching TRBD2. CDR3 length: 17 residues. CDR1 and CDR2 from the germline V gene are SGHRS and YFSETQ. V lost 0 bases to trimming and J lost 2 bases; unmatched junction nucleotides: 10. CDR3 sequence (DNA): TGCGCCAGCAGCTTGGGGCCGGGCGGGAGTGGTCAAGAGACCCAGTACTTC. As protein: CASSLGPGGSGQETQYF.

This clonotype came up many times. V is TRBV12-3 or TRBV12-4 and J is TRBJ2-2; 12 bases align to TRBD2. CDR3 length: 14 amino acids. After removal of 10 bases from V and 6 bases from J, the junction contained 6 bases not matched to a gene. The CDR3: CANRLAGEAGELFF. The CDR3 DNA reads TGTGCCAACCGACTAGCGGGAGAGGCCGGGGAGCTGTTTTTT.